Listed below are T cell receptor beta chains from one sample, sequenced in a study of blood T cell repertoires in COVID-19. Sequencing was performed with immunoSEQ multiplex PCR; in TCRdb, only in-frame clones are kept and a portion is missing. The sample has 290,000 or so clones; approximately 85% are singletons. What was sequenced was peripheral blood. Every receptor here comes from a man between 50 and 59 years old with active or convalescent COVID-19. The CDR3 runs from the conserved cysteine through the conserved F or W. The order of the fields is clone size, V gene, J gene, D gene, CDR3 DNA, CDR3 protein. The D gene is left open where the match is weak. Rows give clone size only sometimes, using once, few, many, or a class for an expanded clone.

NA	TRBV21-1	TRBJ2-7	NA	TGTGCCAGCACTCGTAGACTAGCGGGAGTCCTTTGCGAGCAGTACTTC	CASTRRLAGVLCEQYF
few	TRBV5-1	TRBJ1-2	TRBD1	TGCGCCAGCAGCTTGGGGACAGGGGTGCGTGGCTACACCTTC	CASSLGTGVRGYTF
NA	TRBV7-2	TRBJ2-1	NA	TGTGCCAGCAGCTTAGTTAGGGGCAATGAGCAGTTCTTC	CASSLVRGNEQFF
NA	TRBV7-9	TRBJ1-1	NA	TGTGCCAGGCCCTACGGGGGGCGCCAGAACACTGAAGCTTTCTTT	CARPYGGRQNTEAFF
NA	TRBV7-2	TRBJ2-3	NA	TGTGCCAGCAGCTTAGGCAACAGCTACTTCGACGAAGACACAGATACGCAGTATTTT	CASSLGNSYFDEDTDTQYF
NA	TRBV5-5	TRBJ2-4	NA	TGTGCCAGCGCGGCTGGGCAGGGCAACATTCAGTACTTC	CASAAGQGNIQYF
once	TRBV2	TRBJ2-7	NA	TGTGCCAGCAGTGCTGCGGCAGAACCCTCCTACGAGCAGTACTTC	CASSAAAEPSYEQYF
once	TRBV27	TRBJ2-7	NA	TGTGCCAGCAGTTTTTGGAGCGGTTCTGGCTACGAGCAGTACTTC	CASSFWSGSGYEQYF
NA	TRBV12-3/TRBV12-4	TRBJ2-7	NA	TGTGCCAGCATGGACAGCCCTTCGGGCGAGCAGTACTTC	CASMDSPSGEQYF
NA	TRBV3-1/TRBV3-2	TRBJ1-3	NA	TGTGCCAGCAGGCCCCCAGGGATTGCTGGAAACACCATATATTTT	CASRPPGIAGNTIYF
NA	TRBV7-2	TRBJ2-5	TRBD2	TGTGCCAGCAGCCCAGCCGGGACTAGCGGGTACCAAGAGACCCAGTACTTC	CASSPAGTSGYQETQYF
NA	TRBV24-1	TRBJ2-1	NA	TGTGCCACCGGAGATAATGAGCAGTTCTTC	CATGDNEQFF
once	TRBV10-2	TRBJ2-3	NA	TGCGCCAGCAGTGAGCTAAGCGGAACAGATACGCAGTATTTT	CASSELSGTDTQYF
once	TRBV15	TRBJ1-2	NA	TGTGCCACCAGCAGAGATCTTGGCAGGAGGTGGGGTGGCTACACCTTC	CATSRDLGRRWGGYTF
NA	TRBV10-3	TRBJ1-5	NA	TGTGCCATCAGTGAGACAGGGACTCAGCCCCAGCATTTT	CAISETGTQPQHF
NA	TRBV19	TRBJ1-1	NA	TGTGCCAGTAGTACCTACCCTCACACTGAAGCTTTCTTT	CASSTYPHTEAFF
few	TRBV20-1	TRBJ1-5	TRBD1	TGCAGTGCTAGTGGGGTGGGGGACAGGGGGCGTAATCAGCCCCAGCATTTT	CSASGVGDRGRNQPQHF
NA	TRBV29-1	TRBJ1-1	NA	TGCAGCGTTGCAGTCCGTGAGGGCACTGAAGCTTTCTTT	CSVAVREGTEAFF
NA	TRBV6-6	TRBJ2-1	TRBD1	TGTGCCAGCAGCCTCGACAGGGGAGAGTACAATGAGCAGTTCTTC	CASSLDRGEYNEQFF
NA	TRBV28	TRBJ1-1	TRBD1	TGTGCCAGCAGACACCACAGGGGGCTCGGCACTGAAGCTTTCTTT	CASRHHRGLGTEAFF
NA	TRBV21-1	TRBJ1-4	NA	TGTGCCAGCAGCAAAAGGACCGGGACAGGAGTTGCAACTAATGAAAAACTGTTTTTT	CASSKRTGTGVATNEKLFF
NA	TRBV6-6	TRBJ1-3	NA	TGTGCCAGCCGAGACAGAAATGGAAACACCATATATTTT	CASRDRNGNTIYF
NA	TRBV10-2	TRBJ2-5	TRBD2	TGCGCCAGCAGTGGAAAAAGCGGGAGGGCCTTTAGAACGGAGACCCAGTACTTC	CASSGKSGRAFRTETQYF
few	TRBV7-9	TRBJ1-1	NA	TGTGCCAGCAGCTTGAGGTACACTGAAGCTTTCTTT	CASSLRYTEAFF
NA	TRBV16	TRBJ2-7	TRBD1	TGTGCCAGCAGCCAATCTTCGACAGGGGACTACGAGCAGTACTTC	CASSQSSTGDYEQYF
NA	TRBV18	TRBJ2-7	TRBD2	TGTGCCAGCTCATCCCAGACTAGCGGGATGGGGGAGCAGTACTTC	CASSSQTSGMGEQYF
NA	TRBV18	TRBJ2-7	NA	TGTGCCAGCTCACCTGGGGGGTTCAACGAGCAGTACTTC	CASSPGGFNEQYF
NA	TRBV3-1/TRBV3-2	TRBJ2-7	NA	TGTGCCAGCAGCCAAGAACCACAGGGATCGTGGTCCTACGAGCAGTACTTC	CASSQEPQGSWSYEQYF
NA	TRBV3-1/TRBV3-2	TRBJ2-7	NA	TGTGCCAGCAGCGCCACTTTAAGCTCCTACGAGCAGTACTTC	CASSATLSSYEQYF
NA	TRBV18	TRBJ1-1	NA	TGTGCCAGCTCACCATCCGCCGGCACTGAAGCTTTCTTT	CASSPSAGTEAFF
NA	TRBV19	TRBJ2-5	NA	TGTGCCAGTAGTATGGTGGCAGGGGGGAAGACCCAGTACTTC	CASSMVAGGKTQYF
once	TRBV14	TRBJ1-1	NA	TGTGCCAGCAAAGGACAGTTGAACACTGAAGCTTTCTTT	CASKGQLNTEAFF
few	TRBV5-1	TRBJ1-2	TRBD1	TGCGCCAGCAGTTTCACCGGGACAGGGAACTCTGGCTACACCTTC	CASSFTGTGNSGYTF
NA	TRBV15	TRBJ2-5	NA	TGTGCCACCAGCAGAGGTAGCGAACAAGAGACCCAGTACTTC	CATSRGSEQETQYF
NA	TRBV5-4	TRBJ2-5	TRBD2	TGTGCCAGCAGTTATCCGGGAGGCCAAGAGACCCAGTACTTC	CASSYPGGQETQYF
once	TRBV6-1	TRBJ1-5	TRBD1	TGTGCCAGCAGTGCGTCAACCACAGGGGGCGCCGGTCAGCCCCAGCATTTT	CASSASTTGGAGQPQHF
NA	TRBV2	TRBJ2-3	TRBD2	TGTGCCAGCAGCCGACTAGCGGGACGCACAGATACGCAGTATTTT	CASSRLAGRTDTQYF
NA	TRBV6-1	TRBJ1-4	TRBD1	TGTGCCAGCAGTGAAGCGGGACAGGGTTTTGAAAAACTGTTTTTT	CASSEAGQGFEKLFF
NA	TRBV28	TRBJ1-4	NA	TGTGCCAGCAGTGGGGACACCGAGGCAACTAATGAAAAACTGTTTTTT	CASSGDTEATNEKLFF
NA	TRBV2	TRBJ1-2	TRBD1	TGTGCCAGCAGGGTGGACAGGGGACTGATCCATGGCTACACCTTC	CASRVDRGLIHGYTF
NA	TRBV28	TRBJ1-2	NA	TGTGCCAGCAGTCCCGCCGTGAGGGTGTGGAATGGCTACACCTTC	CASSPAVRVWNGYTF
NA	TRBV5-1	TRBJ1-1	NA	TGCGCCAGCAGCTTTGACAGTTTGACTGAAGCTTTCTTT	CASSFDSLTEAFF
NA	TRBV9	TRBJ2-5	TRBD2	TGTGCCAGCAGCGTCGGGACTAGCGGGGGACAAGAGACCCAGTACTTC	CASSVGTSGGQETQYF
few	TRBV11-3	TRBJ1-5	NA	TGTGCCAGCAGCTTAATCCAGGGCGTGAATCAGCCCCAGCATTTT	CASSLIQGVNQPQHF
NA	TRBV5-1	TRBJ2-5	NA	TGCGCCAGCAGCCCAGGGGCCTTGGAGACCCAGTACTTC	CASSPGALETQYF
NA	TRBV7-9	TRBJ2-7	TRBD2	TGTGCCAGCAGCCCATCAGGACTAGCGGGAGGGAGCTCCTACGAGCAGTACTTC	CASSPSGLAGGSSYEQYF
NA	TRBV5-1	TRBJ1-2	NA	TGCGCCAGCAGCGCCCAGGGTCTGGGCTACACCTTC	CASSAQGLGYTF
NA	TRBV7-7	TRBJ1-3	NA	TGTGCCAGCAGCTTAGGGGACACCGACTCTGGAAACACCATATATTTT	CASSLGDTDSGNTIYF
NA	TRBV3-1/TRBV3-2	TRBJ1-4	NA	TGTGCCAGCAGCCAAGGTTCAGGGGCTAATGAAAAACTGTTTTTT	CASSQGSGANEKLFF
NA	TRBV12-3/TRBV12-4	TRBJ1-4	NA	TGTGCCAGCAGTTTAGCCAGGGCCGAAAAACTGTTTTTT	CASSLARAEKLFF
NA	TRBV6-6	TRBJ1-6	TRBD1	TGTGCCAGCAGCAGGACAGGGGGGGCCCCCCTCCACTTT	CASSRTGGAPLHF
few	TRBV23-1	TRBJ1-5	TRBD1	TGCGCCAGCAGTCCTCGGACAGGGTATAGCAATCAGCCCCAGCATTTT	CASSPRTGYSNQPQHF
NA	TRBV5-6	TRBJ2-7	TRBD2	TGTGCCAGCAGCTTGGGCGGGAGGGCCTTTCACGAGCAGTACTTC	CASSLGGRAFHEQYF
NA	TRBV6-5	TRBJ1-3	TRBD1	TGTGCCAGCAGTTACGTAGGACAGGGGAGCGGAAACACCATATATTTT	CASSYVGQGSGNTIYF
NA	TRBV19	TRBJ1-5	NA	TGTGCCAGTAGTCCCCTGGAGGGAGGCAATCAGCCCCAGCATTTT	CASSPLEGGNQPQHF
NA	TRBV16	TRBJ1-5	TRBD1	TGTGCCAGCAGCCAATTGGGACAGTCAGATCAGCCCCAGCATTTT	CASSQLGQSDQPQHF